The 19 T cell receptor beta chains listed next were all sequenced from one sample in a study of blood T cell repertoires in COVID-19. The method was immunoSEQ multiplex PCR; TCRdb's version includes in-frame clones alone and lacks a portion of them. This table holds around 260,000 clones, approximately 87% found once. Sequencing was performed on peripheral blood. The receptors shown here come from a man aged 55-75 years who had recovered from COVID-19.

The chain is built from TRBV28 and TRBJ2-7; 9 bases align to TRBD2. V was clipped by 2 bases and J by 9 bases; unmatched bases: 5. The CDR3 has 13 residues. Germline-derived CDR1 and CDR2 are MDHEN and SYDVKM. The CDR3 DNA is TGTGCCAGCAGTTTAATTAGCGGGGGCGGGCAGTACTTC. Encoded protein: CASSLISGGGQYF.

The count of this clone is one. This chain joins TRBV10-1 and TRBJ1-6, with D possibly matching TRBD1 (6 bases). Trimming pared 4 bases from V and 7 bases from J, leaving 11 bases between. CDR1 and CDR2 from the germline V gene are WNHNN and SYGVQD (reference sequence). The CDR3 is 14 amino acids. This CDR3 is CASSGQGQNSPLHF. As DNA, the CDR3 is TGCGCCAGCAGTGGCCAGGGGCAGAATTCACCCCTCCACTTT.

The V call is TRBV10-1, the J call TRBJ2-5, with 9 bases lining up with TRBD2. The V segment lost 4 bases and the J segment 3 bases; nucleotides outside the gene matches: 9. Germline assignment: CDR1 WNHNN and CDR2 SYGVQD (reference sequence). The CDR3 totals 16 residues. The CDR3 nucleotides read TGCGCCAGCAGTGGGACATTAGCGGGAGCGAAAGAGACCCAGTACTTC. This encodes CASSGTLAGAKETQYF.

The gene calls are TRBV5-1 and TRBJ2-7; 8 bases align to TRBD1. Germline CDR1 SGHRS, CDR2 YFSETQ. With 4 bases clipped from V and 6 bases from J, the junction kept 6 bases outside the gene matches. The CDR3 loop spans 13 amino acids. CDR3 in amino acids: CASSDRQGLEQYF. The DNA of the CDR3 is TGCGCCAGCAGCGACAGACAGGGGCTCGAGCAGTACTTC.

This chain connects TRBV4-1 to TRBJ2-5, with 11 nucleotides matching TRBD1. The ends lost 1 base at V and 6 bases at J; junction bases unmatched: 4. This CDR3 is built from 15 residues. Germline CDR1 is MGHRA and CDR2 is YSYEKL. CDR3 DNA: TGCGCCAGCAGCCAAGGGGGACAGGGGGAAAAGACCCAGTACTTC. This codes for CASSQGGQGEKTQYF.

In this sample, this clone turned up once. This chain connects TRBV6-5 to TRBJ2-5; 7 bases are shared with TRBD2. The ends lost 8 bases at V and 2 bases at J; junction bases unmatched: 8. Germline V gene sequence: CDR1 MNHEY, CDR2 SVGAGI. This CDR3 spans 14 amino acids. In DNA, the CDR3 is TGTGCCAGCTCGGAGGGAGGGTCACAAGAGACCCAGTACTTC. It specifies CASSEGGSQETQYF.

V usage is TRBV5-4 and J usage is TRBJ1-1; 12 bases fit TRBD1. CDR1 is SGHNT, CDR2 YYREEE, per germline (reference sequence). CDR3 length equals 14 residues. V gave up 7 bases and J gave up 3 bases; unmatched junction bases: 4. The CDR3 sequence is CASRGTGGYTEAFF. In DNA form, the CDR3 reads TGTGCCAGCCGAGGGACAGGGGGCTACACTGAAGCTTTCTTT.

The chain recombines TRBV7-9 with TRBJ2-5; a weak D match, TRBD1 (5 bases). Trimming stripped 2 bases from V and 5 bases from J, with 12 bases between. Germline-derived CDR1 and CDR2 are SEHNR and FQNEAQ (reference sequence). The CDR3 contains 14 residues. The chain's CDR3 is CASSLPQGLETQYF. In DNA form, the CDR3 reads TGTGCCAGCAGCTTACCCCAGGGTTTGGAGACCCAGTACTTC.

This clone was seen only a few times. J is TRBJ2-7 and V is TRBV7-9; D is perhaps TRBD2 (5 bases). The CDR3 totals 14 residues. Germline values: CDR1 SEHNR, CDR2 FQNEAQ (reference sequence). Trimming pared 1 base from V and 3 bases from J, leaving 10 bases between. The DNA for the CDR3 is TGTGCCAGCAGCTTAGTGAGCGGAATCTACGAGCAGTACTTC. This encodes CASSLVSGIYEQYF.

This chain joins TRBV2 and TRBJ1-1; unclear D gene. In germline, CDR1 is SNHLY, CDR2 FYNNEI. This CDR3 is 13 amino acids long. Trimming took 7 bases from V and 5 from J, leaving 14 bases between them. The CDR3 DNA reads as TGTGCCAGCACGGTTATGCGGTGGACTGAAGCTTTCTTT. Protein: CASTVMRWTEAFF. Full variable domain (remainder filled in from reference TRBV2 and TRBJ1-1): EPEVTQTPSHQVTQMGQEVILRCVPISNHLYFYWYRQILGQKVEFLVSFYNNEISEKSEIFDDQFSVERPDGSNFTLKIRSTKLEDSAMYFCASTVMRWTEAFFGQGTRLTVV.

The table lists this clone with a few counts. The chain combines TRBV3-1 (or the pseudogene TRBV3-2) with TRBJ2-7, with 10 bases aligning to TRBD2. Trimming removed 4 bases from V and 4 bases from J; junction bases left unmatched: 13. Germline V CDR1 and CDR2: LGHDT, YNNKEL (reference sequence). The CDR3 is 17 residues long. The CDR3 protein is CASSRYPASGSSYEQYF. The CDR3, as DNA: TGTGCCAGCAGCCGCTACCCCGCTAGCGGGAGTTCTTACGAGCAGTACTTC.

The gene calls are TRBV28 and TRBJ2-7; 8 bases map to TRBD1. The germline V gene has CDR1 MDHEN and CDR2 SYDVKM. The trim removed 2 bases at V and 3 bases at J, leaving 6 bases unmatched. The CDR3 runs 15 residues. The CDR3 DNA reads TGTGCCAGCAGTTTACAGGGGGCGAATCACTACGAGCAGTACTTC. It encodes CASSLQGANHYEQYF. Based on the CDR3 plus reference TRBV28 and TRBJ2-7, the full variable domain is DVKVTQSSRYLVKRTGEKVFLECVQDMDHENMFWYRQDPGLGLRLIYFSYDVKMKEKGDIPEGYSVSREKKERFSLILESASTNQTSMYLCASSLQGANHYEQYFGPGTRLTVT.

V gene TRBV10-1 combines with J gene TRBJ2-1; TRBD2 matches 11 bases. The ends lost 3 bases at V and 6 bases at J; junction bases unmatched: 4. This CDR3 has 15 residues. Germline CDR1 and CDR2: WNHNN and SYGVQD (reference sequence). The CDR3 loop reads CASSDPTSGINEQFF. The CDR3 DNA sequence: TGCGCCAGCAGTGACCCGACTAGCGGGATCAATGAGCAGTTCTTC.

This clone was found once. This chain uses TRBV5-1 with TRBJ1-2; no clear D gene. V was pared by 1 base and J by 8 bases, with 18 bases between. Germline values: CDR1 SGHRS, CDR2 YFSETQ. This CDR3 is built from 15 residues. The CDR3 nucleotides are TGCGCCAGCAGCTTGTCCACGGGGTCCCCTCCCGGCTACACCTTC. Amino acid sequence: CASSLSTGSPPGYTF.

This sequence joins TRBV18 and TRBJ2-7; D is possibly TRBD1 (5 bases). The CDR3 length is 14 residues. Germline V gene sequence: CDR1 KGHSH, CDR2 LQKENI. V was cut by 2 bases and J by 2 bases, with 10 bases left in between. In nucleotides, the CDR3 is TGTGCCAGCTCACCAAGCCAGGGTGCCTACGAGCAGTACTTC. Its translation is CASSPSQGAYEQYF.

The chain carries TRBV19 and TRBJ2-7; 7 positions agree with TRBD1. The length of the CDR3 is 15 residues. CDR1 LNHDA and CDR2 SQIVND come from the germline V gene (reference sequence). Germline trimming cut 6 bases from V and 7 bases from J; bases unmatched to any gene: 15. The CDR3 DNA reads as TGTGCCAGTAGGACACAGGGGTTTTCCCGCTCGGAGCAGTACTTC. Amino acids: CASRTQGFSRSEQYF.

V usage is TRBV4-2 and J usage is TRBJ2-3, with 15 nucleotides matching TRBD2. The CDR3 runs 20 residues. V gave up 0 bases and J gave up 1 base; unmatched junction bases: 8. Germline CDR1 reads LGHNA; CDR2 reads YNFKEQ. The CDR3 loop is CASSQDWGLAGGYGTDTQYF. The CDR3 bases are TGTGCCAGCAGCCAAGATTGGGGACTAGCGGGGGGCTACGGCACAGATACGCAGTATTTT.

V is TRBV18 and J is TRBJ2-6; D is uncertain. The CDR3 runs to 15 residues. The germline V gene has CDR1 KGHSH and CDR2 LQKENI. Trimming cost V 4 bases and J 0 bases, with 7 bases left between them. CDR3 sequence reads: CASSLKISGANVLTF. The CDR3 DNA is TGTGCCAGCTCACTCAAAATCTCTGGGGCCAACGTCCTGACTTTC. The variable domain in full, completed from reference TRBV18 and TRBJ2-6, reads NAGVMQNPRHLVRRRGQEARLRCSPMKGHSHVYWYRQLPEEGLKFMVYLQKENIIDESGMPKERFSAEFPKEGPSILRIQQVVRGDSAAYFCASSLKISGANVLTFGAGSRLTVL.

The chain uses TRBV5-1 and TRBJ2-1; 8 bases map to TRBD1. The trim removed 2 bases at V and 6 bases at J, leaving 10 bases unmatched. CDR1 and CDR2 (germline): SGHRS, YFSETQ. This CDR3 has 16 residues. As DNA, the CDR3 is TGCGCCAGCAGCTTCAACCCCTTTACAGGGGGCAATGAGCAGTTCTTC. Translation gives CASSFNPFTGGNEQFF.